These 16 T cell receptor beta chains were all obtained from the same sample, sequenced in a study of T cells in women clearing cervical HPV infection. Profiling relied on immunoSEQ multiplex PCR, and the TCRdb table lists in-frame clones only, not all of them. This table lists about 15,000 clones. Source material: blood buffy coat. Receptors were obtained from a woman between 18 and 70 years old with a cervical HPV16 infection that either progressed to CIN3+ or cleared (not recorded which).

For this clone: The read stops 3 residues short of the end of the CDR3; the missing end is completed from the germline J gene. The chain has TRBV5-1 and TRBJ2-4; D is uncertain. The CDR3 covers 14 residues. From germline, CDR1 is SGHRS and CDR2 YFSETQ. CDR3 region: CASSLEGLGRGQYF. The DNA read from the CDR3 is TGCGCCAGCAGCTTGGAAGGTTTAGGGCGAGGT.

Note on this clone: The junction departs from germline at one end; a sequencing error may be responsible. The sequenced fragment ends 3 residues before the CDR3 boundary, so the rest is inferred from the germline J gene. This sequence joins TRBV4-2 and TRBJ1-3; D is unclear. CDR1 is LGHNA, CDR2 YNFKEQ, per germline. This CDR3 contains 14 residues. The CDR3: CASSRGRGGNTIYF. CDR3 bases read: TGCGCCAGCAGCCGTGGTCGGGGTGGAAACACC.

Worth noting for this clone: A read error may account for a junction end that differs from germline. The read terminates 3 residues before the CDR3 end, so the remaining end is supplied by the germline J gene. The rearrangement uses TRBV4-2 and TRBJ1-2; the D gene is possibly TRBD1 (5 bases). CDR3 size: 15 residues. Germline V gene sequence: CDR1 LGHNA, CDR2 YNFKEQ. CDR3 residues: CASSQDRAGGDGYTF. The CDR3 bases that were read are TGCGCCAGCAGCCAAGATAGAGCTGGGGGGGATGGC.

In the case of this clone: The sequenced fragment ends 3 residues before the CDR3 boundary, so the rest is inferred from the germline J gene. V usage is TRBV20-1 and J usage is TRBJ2-7; D not resolved. The length of the CDR3 is 13 residues. Germline values: CDR1 DFQATT, CDR2 SNEGSKA (reference sequence). Between the trimmed V and J ends, which lost 0 bases and 4 bases, there was a span of 10 bases. The CDR3 bases that were read are TGCAGTGCTAGAGATCACATTCAATACGAG. Translation: CSARDHIQYE. The full CDR3 sequence reads CSARDHIQYEQYF.

Remarks on this clone: The read finishes 3 residues shy of the CDR3 end, and the germline J gene is used to complete it. The J gene is TRBJ2-7, the V gene TRBV29-1; D possibly corresponds to TRBD2 (6 bases). This CDR3 spans 13 amino acids. Trimming left V 4 bases short and J 4 bases short, with 14 bases between. Germline assignment: CDR1 SQVTM and CDR2 ANQGSEA. The CDR3 sequence: CSVAGGGTYEQYF. The part of the CDR3 DNA that was read is TGCAGCGTTGCCGGAGGAGGGACTTACGAG.

On this clone: The DNA ends 3 residues before the CDR3 does, and the rest of the CDR3 is filled in from the germline J gene. The rearrangement uses TRBV13 and TRBJ2-7; D unclear. The CDR3 totals 15 residues. Germline V gives CDR1 PRHDT, CDR2 FYEKMQ (reference sequence). V lost 0 bases and J 0 bases, leaving 9 bases between the germline ends. CDR3 protein: CASSLGLGISYEQYF. The part of the CDR3 DNA that was read is TGTGCCAGCAGCTTAGGCCTAGGTATCTCCTACGAG. Full variable domain (outside the CDR3, taken from reference TRBV13 and TRBJ2-7): AAGVIQSPRHLIKEKRETATLKCYPIPRHDTVYWYQQGPGQDPQFLISFYEKMQSDKGSIPDRFSAQQFSDYHSELNMSSLELGDSALYFCASSLGLGISYEQYFGPGTRLTVT.

As for this clone: The CDR3 goes on 3 residues after the read ends, and that part is filled in from the germline J gene. V and J are TRBV5-4 and TRBJ2-3; possible D gene TRBD2, 6 bases. The V end was cut by 1 base, the J end by 3 bases, with 9 bases between. The CDR3 covers 14 residues. In germline, CDR1 is SGHNT, CDR2 YYREEE (reference sequence). CDR3 bases read: TGTGCCAGCAGCTTGAGCCTAGCGACAGATACG. Its protein is CASSLSLATDT. The whole CDR3 is CASSLSLATDTQYF.

A note on this clone: With the read ending 3 residues before the CDR3 end, the germline J gene is used to fill in that end. This chain joins TRBV19 and TRBJ1-1; maybe TRBD1 (5 bases). Germline CDR1 and CDR2: LNHDA and SQIVND (reference sequence). V was clipped by 8 bases and J by 6 bases, with 10 bases between them. CDR3 length equals 11 residues. The part of the CDR3 DNA that was read is TGTGCCAGTCGCGGGGGGTCTGAA. Protein sequence: CASRGGSE. The whole CDR3 is CASRGGSEAFF.

Note on this clone: Sequencing ends 3 residues short of the CDR3 end; the germline J gene provides the rest. V is TRBV19 and J is TRBJ1-3, with D hard to call. Deletions cut 5 bases from V and 2 bases from J, with 7 bases between. The CDR3 length is 13 residues. The germline CDR1 and CDR2 sequences are LNHDA and SQIVND (reference sequence). The DNA read from the CDR3 is TGTGCCAGTAGTGTTTGGCCTGGAAACACC. Translation gives CASSVWPGNT. The complete CDR3 reads CASSVWPGNTIYF.

A note on this clone: The read is 3 residues too short to cover the CDR3 end, so that end is filled in from the germline J gene. The chain uses TRBV6-8 and TRBJ1-3, with a weak D call TRBD1 (6 bases). Germline V gene lookup returns CDR1 MNHGY and CDR2 SAAAGT. This CDR3 has 13 amino acids. Trimming took off 7 bases at V and 0 bases at J, with 7 bases between the two ends. The CDR3 DNA, read in part, is TGTGCCAGCAAGGGGGACTCTGGAAACACC. Protein: CASKGDSGNT. The whole CDR3 is CASKGDSGNTIYF.

About this clone itself: Sequencing ends 3 residues short of the CDR3 end; the germline J gene provides the rest. The chain uses TRBV6-2 or TRBV6-3 and TRBJ2-7, with 8 bases matching TRBD1. The CDR3 loop spans 14 amino acids. J lost 4 bases, V lost 5 bases, and 7 bases had no gene match. Germline V CDR1 and CDR2: MNHEY, SVGEGT. The CDR3 sequence is CASSGTGRGYEQYF. Partial CDR3 DNA: TGTGCCAGCAGTGGGACAGGTCGGGGATACGAG.

Regarding this clone: The read falls 3 residues short of the CDR3 end, and the missing part is taken from the germline J gene. The chain employs TRBV20-1 and TRBJ2-7, with D perhaps TRBD2 (6 bases). This CDR3 has 15 amino acids. V dropped 1 base and J dropped 1 base, with 14 bases sitting between them. The germline gives CDR1 DFQATT, CDR2 SNEGSKA (reference sequence). The sequenced CDR3 bases are TGCAGTGCTAGAGGAGGACTAACCACTTCCTACGAG. It encodes CSARGGLTTSYE. The full CDR3 reads CSARGGLTTSYEQYF.

Note on this clone: Sequencing ends 3 residues short of the CDR3 end; the germline J gene provides the rest. The rearrangement joins TRBV7-2 to TRBJ1-1; the match to TRBD1 covers 7 bases. V dropped 2 bases and J dropped 7; count of bases not matched to a gene: 4. This CDR3 region has 13 residues. CDR1 is SGHTA and CDR2 is FQGNSA in the germline V gene. This CDR3 reads CASSLYRTGEAFF. The covered CDR3 bases are TGTGCCAGCAGCTTATACCGGACAGGTGAA. The full variable domain, in which reference TRBV7-2 and TRBJ1-1 provide the parts outside the CDR3, is GAGVSQSPSNKVTEKGKDVELRCDPISGHTALYWYRQSLGQGLEFLIYFQGNSAPDKSGLPSDRFSAERTGGSVSTLTIQRTQQEDSAVYLCASSLYRTGEAFFGQGTRLTVV.

Remarks on this clone: The read is 3 residues too short to cover the CDR3 end, so that end is filled in from the germline J gene. V gene TRBV20-1 combines with J gene TRBJ2-7, with a tentative D call TRBD2 (7 bases). The CDR3 is 18 residues long. Germline V lookup: CDR1 DFQATT, CDR2 SNEGSKA (reference sequence). The V end lost 2 bases, the J end lost 1 base, and 24 bases lay between the germline ends. CDR3 DNA (partial): TGCAGTGCTAGACCACAAGGGGGGGCCAAGATTGGGTCCTACGAG. Translation gives CSARPQGGAKIGSYE. The entire CDR3 reads CSARPQGGAKIGSYEQYF.

As to this clone: The CDR3 extends 3 residues past the end of the read, so its final part is completed from the germline J gene. The V and J genes are TRBV13 and TRBJ2-3; D may be TRBD1 (5 bases). CDR1 is PRHDT, CDR2 FYEKMQ, per germline (reference sequence). CDR3 length equals 14 residues. CDR3: CASSLGGQYQPQYF. CDR3 bases read: TGTGCCAGCAGCTTAGGGGGGCAGTACCAGCCG. Supplemented by reference TRBV13 and TRBJ2-3, the full variable domain reads AAGVIQSPRHLIKEKRETATLKCYPIPRHDTVYWYQQGPGQDPQFLISFYEKMQSDKGSIPDRFSAQQFSDYHSELNMSSLELGDSALYFCASSLGGQYQPQYFGPGTRLTVL.

Points on this clone: The read halts 3 residues ahead of the CDR3 end, with the missing end drawn from the germline J gene. The J gene is TRBJ2-7, the V gene TRBV2; a weak D match, TRBD1 (6 bases). V lost 7 bases, J lost 1 base, and 26 bases lay in between. CDR3 length: 18 residues. Germline V CDR1 and CDR2: SNHLY, FYNNEI. Incomplete CDR3 DNA: TGTGCCAGCAATCCCCTAGTCGACAGGCGAATGTCTTCCTACGAG. It yields the protein CASNPLVDRRMSSYE. The CDR3, in full, reads CASNPLVDRRMSSYEQYF.